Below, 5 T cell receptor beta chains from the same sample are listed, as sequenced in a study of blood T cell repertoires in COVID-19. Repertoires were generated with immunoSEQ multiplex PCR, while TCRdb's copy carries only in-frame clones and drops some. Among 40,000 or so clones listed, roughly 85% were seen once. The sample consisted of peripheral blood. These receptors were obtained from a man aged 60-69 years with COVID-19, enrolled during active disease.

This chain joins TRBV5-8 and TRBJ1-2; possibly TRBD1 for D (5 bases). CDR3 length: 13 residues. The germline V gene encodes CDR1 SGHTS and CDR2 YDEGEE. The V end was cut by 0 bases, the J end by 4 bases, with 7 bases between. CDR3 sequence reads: CASSLGQSYGYTF. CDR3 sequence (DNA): TGTGCCAGCAGCTTGGGACAGAGCTATGGCTACACCTTC. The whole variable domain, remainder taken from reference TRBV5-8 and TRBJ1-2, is EAGVTQSPTHLIKTRGQQATLRCSPISGHTSVYWYQQALGLGLQFLLWYDEGEERNRGNFPPRFSGRQFPNYSSELNVNALELEDSALYLCASSLGQSYGYTFGSGTRLTVV.

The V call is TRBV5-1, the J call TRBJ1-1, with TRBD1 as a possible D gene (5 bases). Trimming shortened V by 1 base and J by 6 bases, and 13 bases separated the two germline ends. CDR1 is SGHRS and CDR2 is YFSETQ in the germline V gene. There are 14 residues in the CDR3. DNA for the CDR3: TGCGCCAGCAGCTTGAGCACCTCAGGGTCTGAAGCTTTCTTT. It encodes CASSLSTSGSEAFF.

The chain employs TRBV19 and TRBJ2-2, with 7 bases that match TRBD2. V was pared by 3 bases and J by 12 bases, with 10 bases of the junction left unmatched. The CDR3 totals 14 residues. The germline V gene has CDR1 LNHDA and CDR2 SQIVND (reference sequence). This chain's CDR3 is CASSITQGGMKLFF. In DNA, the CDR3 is TGTGCCAGTAGTATTACGCAGGGAGGGATGAAGCTGTTTTTT.

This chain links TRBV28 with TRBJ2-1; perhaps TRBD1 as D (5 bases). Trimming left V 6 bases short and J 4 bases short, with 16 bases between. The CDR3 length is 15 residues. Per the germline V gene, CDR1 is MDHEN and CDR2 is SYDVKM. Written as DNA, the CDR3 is TGTGCCAGCAGGGGAACAGGAGAGCTTTACAATGAGCAGTTCTTC. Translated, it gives CASRGTGELYNEQFF.

Here the CDR3 reads CASSSPLPFGLSAGELFF. Written as DNA, the CDR3 is TGTGCCAGCAGTTCGCCCCTCCCCTTCGGACTTAGCGCCGGGGAGCTGTTTTTT. V gene TRBV28 combines with J gene TRBJ2-2; the D gene is possibly TRBD2 (5 bases). Trimming pared 4 bases from V and 6 bases from J, leaving 24 bases between. Germline V gene data show CDR1 as MDHEN and CDR2 as SYDVKM. The CDR3 is 18 residues long.